One and the same sample provided the 32 T cell receptor beta chains below, sequenced in a study of Ad26.COV2.S vaccination and SARS-CoV-2 variants. Treatment meaning: about 20 received Ad26.COV2.S at low or high dose, single or two shots; about 5 received placebo; per-sample allocation not given. The samples were gathered on day 63 after the first injection of vaccine or placebo. The table came from immunoSEQ multiplex PCR; TCRdb's copy has only in-frame clones and leaves some out. The sample includes 360,000 or so clones, approximately 89% seen only once; the top ten take 1.9%. The sample in question was peripheral blood, obtained in a trial of Ad26.COV2.S vaccine versus placebo. All receptors come from a person between 18 and 60 years old who received the Ad26.COV2.S COVID-19 vaccine or a placebo.

The chain couples TRBV27 to TRBJ2-1; the D gene is possibly TRBD2 (6 bases). The CDR3 runs 16 residues. The germline V gene has CDR1 MNHEY and CDR2 SMNVEV (reference sequence). V lost 7 bases and J 0 bases, leaving 16 bases between the germline ends. CDR3 in amino acids: CASTLVAGSSYNEQFF. CDR3 DNA sequence: TGTGCCAGCACCTTAGTGGCGGGGAGCTCCTACAATGAGCAGTTCTTC.

The chain employs TRBV5-1 and TRBJ2-1, with D tentatively TRBD1 (6 bases). The V gene lost 3 bases and the J gene lost 10 bases, with 14 bases spanning the gap. The length of the CDR3 is 13 residues. Germline lookup yields CDR1 SGHRS and CDR2 YFSETQ. CDR3 amino acids: CASSSAGQSEQFF. In DNA form, the CDR3 reads TGCGCCAGCAGCTCCGCCGGACAGTCAGAGCAGTTCTTC. Filled out from reference TRBV5-1 and TRBJ2-1, the complete variable domain reads KAGVTQTPRYLIKTRGQQVTLSCSPISGHRSVSWYQQTPGQGLQFLFEYFSETQRNKGNFPGRFSGRQFSNSRSEMNVSTLELGDSALYLCASSSAGQSEQFFGPGTRLTVL.

The chain uses TRBV10-3 and TRBJ2-2; maybe TRBD1 (6 bases). There are 13 residues in the CDR3. CDR1 ENHRY and CDR2 SYGVKD come from the germline V gene. V lost 6 bases, J lost 6 bases, and 11 bases lay in between. The CDR3 region is CAIRGAGPGELFF. DNA of the CDR3: TGTGCCATCAGGGGGGCGGGCCCCGGGGAGCTGTTTTTT.

This chain links TRBV19 with TRBJ1-5; a possible D gene is TRBD1 (6 bases). This CDR3 spans 14 amino acids. V lost 4 bases and J 4 bases, leaving 11 bases between the germline ends. CDR1 is LNHDA and CDR2 is SQIVND in the germline V gene (reference sequence). CDR3 sequence (DNA): TGTGCCAGTAGTAGCCGGGACAAGAATCAGCCCCAGCATTTT. Translation gives CASSSRDKNQPQHF.

J is TRBJ2-3 and V is TRBV14; 7 positions match TRBD2. Germline assignment: CDR1 SGHDN and CDR2 FVKESK. This CDR3 is built from 15 residues. The junction had 5 bases not matched to a gene; V was cut back by 3 bases and J by 2 bases. CDR3 region: CASSQPAGDTDTQYF. CDR3 sequence (DNA): TGTGCCAGCAGCCAGCCGGCGGGAGACACAGATACGCAGTATTTT.

V gene TRBV7-2 combines with J gene TRBJ2-3; possibly TRBD1 or TRBD2 for D (5 bases each). The CDR3 has 15 residues. Looked up from germline, CDR1 is SGHTA and CDR2 is FQGNSA. With 2 bases removed from V and 6 bases from J, the gap between germline ends came to 15 bases. CDR3 nucleotide sequence: TGTGCCAGCAGCTTACCGGGACCTACTTCGGATACGCAGTATTTT. Translated: CASSLPGPTSDTQYF.

This chain uses TRBV7-2 with TRBJ2-3, with 8 bases identical to TRBD1. CDR1 is SGHTA and CDR2 is FQGNSA in the germline V gene. V lost 3 bases to trimming and J lost 1 base; unmatched junction nucleotides: 3. The CDR3 extends over 15 amino acids. The CDR3 bases are TGTGCCAGCAGCTTCGGACAGGGAGGCACAGATACGCAGTATTTT. Encoded protein: CASSFGQGGTDTQYF.

The table lists this clone with a count of one. The CDR3 reads CASSLADSPLHF. The CDR3 bases are TGTGCCAGCAGTTTAGCAGATTCACCCCTCCACTTT. This sequence joins TRBV27 and TRBJ1-6; D gene uncertain. The CDR3 spans 12 residues. The ends were cut back, 2 bases at V and 8 bases at J, with 4 bases in the middle. Germline V gene lookup returns CDR1 MNHEY and CDR2 SMNVEV (reference sequence).

The genes are TRBV28 and TRBJ2-3; 7 bases fit TRBD1. Germline CDR1 and CDR2: MDHEN and SYDVKM. V lost 5 bases and J lost 2; bases outside the gene matches: 7. CDR3 length equals 15 residues. The CDR3 spells CASSQTGQFTDTQYF. The CDR3 bases are TGTGCCAGCAGTCAGACGGGACAGTTCACAGATACGCAGTATTTT.

This clone was seen just once. The chain combines TRBV6-5 with TRBJ2-7; the D is unclear. The CDR3 runs 13 residues. The V end lost 6 bases, the J end lost 3 bases, and 12 bases lay between the germline ends. From germline, CDR1 is MNHEY and CDR2 SVGAGI. The CDR3 DNA reads TGTGCCAGCAGCCGTGGCAGCCGCTACGAGCAGTACTTC. This encodes CASSRGSRYEQYF.

This clone was recorded once. The chain uses TRBV4-2 and TRBJ2-1; D ambiguous. The V and J ends lost 1 base and 4 bases respectively, with 14 bases between them. The CDR3 runs 16 residues. Germline CDR1 is LGHNA and CDR2 is YNFKEQ. CDR3 amino acids: CASSQVETARYNEQFF. CDR3 DNA sequence: TGTGCCAGCAGCCAAGTGGAAACAGCACGGTACAATGAGCAGTTCTTC.

The chain uses TRBV2 and TRBJ2-1, with D maybe TRBD1 (6 bases). The ends were cut back, 10 bases at V and 14 bases at J, with 33 bases in the middle. The germline V gene has CDR1 SNHLY and CDR2 FYNNEI. The CDR3 is made up of 16 amino acids. The CDR3 region is CATPRLRDMPTEEEFF. CDR3 DNA: TGTGCCACCCCGCGACTCCGGGACATGCCCACCGAAGAGGAGTTCTTC. The full variable domain, with the rest looked up from reference TRBV2 and TRBJ2-1, is EPEVTQTPSHQVTQMGQEVILRCVPISNHLYFYWYRQILGQKVEFLVSFYNNEISEKSEIFDDQFSVERPDGSNFTLKIRSTKLEDSAMYFCATPRLRDMPTEEEFFGPGTRLTVL.

The chain's CDR3 is CASSYGTGCYQETQYF. As DNA, the CDR3 is TGTGCCAGCAGTTACGGGACAGGGTGTTACCAAGAGACCCAGTACTTC. The chain carries TRBV6-7 and TRBJ2-5, with TRBD1 matching over 9 bases. TRBV6-7 is flagged as an ORF with uncertain function. The CDR3 covers 16 residues. The V gene end was trimmed by 2 bases and the J gene end by 0 bases; junction bases not matched to a gene: 4.

The CDR3 protein is CASSLLAPSTDTQYF. CDR3 nucleotide sequence: TGTGCCAGCAGCTTACTAGCGCCGAGCACAGATACGCAGTATTTT. The V and J genes are TRBV7-3 and TRBJ2-3; possible D gene TRBD2, 6 bases. CDR1 is SGHTA and CDR2 is FQGTGA in the germline V gene. V shed 2 bases and J shed 0 bases, with 9 bases lying between them. The CDR3 is 15 residues long.

The chain couples TRBV10-3 to TRBJ1-2; 7 bases line up with TRBD1. CDR1 is ENHRY, CDR2 SYGVKD, per germline. V shed 3 bases, J shed 8 bases, and the junction held 9 bases outside the gene matches. The CDR3 totals 14 residues. CDR3 sequence (DNA): TGTGCCATCAGTGAACAGGGGCGGTTAGGAGGCTACACCTTC. It translates to CAISEQGRLGGYTF.

This sequence joins TRBV30 and TRBJ2-1, with a tentative D call TRBD1 (6 bases). Trimming removed 2 bases from V and 3 bases from J, with 8 bases in between. This CDR3 region has 13 residues. Germline CDR1 reads GTSNPN; CDR2 reads SVGIG (reference sequence). The CDR3 DNA follows: TGTGCCTGGAGTACAGGGAACTACAATGAGCAGTTCTTC. This encodes CAWSTGNYNEQFF.

The V call is TRBV5-4, the J call TRBJ2-7, with 10 bases aligning to TRBD1. V dropped 4 bases and J dropped 3; count of bases not matched to a gene: 4. Germline-derived CDR1 and CDR2 are SGHNT and YYREEE (reference sequence). This CDR3 region has 14 residues. CDR3 loop: CASSGGDRGYEQYF. The CDR3, as DNA: TGTGCCAGCAGCGGAGGGGACAGGGGCTACGAGCAGTACTTC.

The chain joins TRBV9 to TRBJ2-3; D is possibly TRBD2 (6 bases). V was pared by 4 bases and J by 0 bases, with 15 bases between. There are 16 residues in the CDR3. Germline values: CDR1 SGDLS, CDR2 YYNGEE. The CDR3 DNA reads TGTGCCAGCAGCTACCTTCGAGCGGGCAGCACAGATACGCAGTATTTT. Its protein product is CASSYLRAGSTDTQYF.

This chain connects TRBV11-2 to TRBJ2-2, with D possibly matching TRBD1 (5 bases). Trimming took 1 base from V and 7 from J, leaving 10 bases between them. Germline CDR1 reads SGHAT; CDR2 reads FQNNGV. This CDR3 has 14 amino acids. CDR3 coding DNA: TGTGCCAGCAGCTTAGGGTTGGGGCGCGGGGAGCTGTTTTTT. It codes for CASSLGLGRGELFF.

The V and J genes are TRBV6-5 and TRBJ2-7; D remains unclear. The CDR3 covers 11 residues. Germline CDR1 and CDR2: MNHEY and SVGAGI. V lost 5 bases to trimming and J lost 7 bases, with 9 bases between them. The CDR3 DNA is TGTGCCAGCAGTACTTACGGGGAGCAGTACTTC. Amino acids: CASSTYGEQYF.

The chain uses TRBV5-1 and TRBJ2-1; 12 bases are shared with TRBD2. This CDR3 spans 16 amino acids. The ends lost 0 bases at V and 9 bases at J; junction bases unmatched: 7. Germline V gene sequence: CDR1 SGHRS, CDR2 YFSETQ. The CDR3 protein is CASSLGELAGGSEQFF. The CDR3 DNA follows: TGCGCCAGCAGCTTGGGCGAACTAGCGGGAGGATCTGAGCAGTTCTTC.

The chain employs TRBV11-3 and TRBJ2-7, with 8 bases that match TRBD1. Looked up from germline, CDR1 is SGHNT and CDR2 is YENEEA. The junction had 9 bases not matched to a gene; V was cut back by 4 bases and J by 4 bases. This CDR3 comprises 15 residues. CDR3 protein: CASSYTGQGAYEQYF. The CDR3 nucleotides are TGTGCCAGCAGCTATACTGGACAGGGAGCGTACGAGCAGTACTTC.

This clone was observed once. The V gene is TRBV9, the J gene TRBJ2-3, with 9 nucleotides matching TRBD2. The CDR3 has 17 amino acids. CDR1 and CDR2 (germline): SGDLS, YYNGEE. V dropped 4 bases and J dropped 5; count of bases not matched to a gene: 14. The CDR3 DNA follows: TGTGCCAGCAGCTTAAGTGCCCTAGCGGGGCCTCAAGATACGCAGTATTTT. Protein: CASSLSALAGPQDTQYF.

This clone was seen a few times. The chain joins TRBV30 to TRBJ1-6, with 7 bases identical to TRBD1. This CDR3 comprises 13 residues. The germline V gene encodes CDR1 GTSNPN and CDR2 SVGIG (reference sequence). Losses at the gene ends were 2 bases for V and 10 bases for J; bases not matched to a gene: 5. CDR3 protein: CAWSLNRGSPLHF. For the CDR3, the DNA is TGTGCCTGGAGTCTTAACAGGGGCTCACCCCTCCACTTT.

The chain recombines TRBV6-1 with TRBJ2-1, with a tentative D call TRBD2 (6 bases). This CDR3 comprises 15 residues. Trimming pared 1 base from V and 4 bases from J, leaving 11 bases between. CDR1 MNHNS and CDR2 SASEGT come from the germline V gene. This chain's CDR3 is CASSEDLALYNEQFF. The DNA of the CDR3 is TGTGCCAGCAGTGAAGACCTAGCGTTATACAATGAGCAGTTCTTC.

This clone is a singleton in its sample. The chain uses TRBV24-1 and TRBJ2-3, with unresolved D. The germline gives CDR1 KGHDR, CDR2 SFDVKD. Trimming removed 6 bases at V and 1 base at J, with 7 bases between. The CDR3 is made up of 13 amino acids. CDR3 protein: CATSSRGTDTQYF. DNA of the CDR3: TGTGCCACCAGTTCAAGGGGCACAGATACGCAGTATTTT.

As to this clone: One end of the junction does not line up with germline, which may come from a read error. The chain joins TRBV11-2 to TRBJ1-2; D unclear. The CDR3 is made up of 15 amino acids. Germline V gene data show CDR1 as SGHAT and CDR2 as FQNNGV. CDR3 nucleotide sequence: TGTGCCAGCAGCTTAGAGGCAGGATTTAACTATGGCTATACCTTC. Amino acids: CASSLEAGFNYGYTF. Together with reference TRBV11-2 and TRBJ1-2, the CDR3 gives the full variable domain: EAGVAQSPRYKIIEKRQSVAFWCNPISGHATLYWYQQILGQGPKLLIQFQNNGVVDDSQLPKDRFSAERLKGVDSTLKIQPAKLEDSAVYLCASSLEAGFNYGYTFGSGTRLTVV.

V and J are TRBV6-5 and TRBJ1-2; 9 bases are shared with TRBD1. CDR1 is MNHEY and CDR2 is SVGAGI in the germline V gene. After removal of 6 bases from V and 7 bases from J, the junction contained 9 bases not matched to a gene. CDR3 length: 14 amino acids. CDR3 sequence: CASSKQGAGSGYTF. The CDR3 DNA is TGTGCCAGCAGCAAACAGGGGGCAGGAAGTGGCTACACCTTC.

The chain couples TRBV3-1 (or the pseudogene TRBV3-2) to TRBJ1-1; 9 positions match TRBD1. V lost 4 bases to trimming and J lost 11 bases; unmatched junction nucleotides: 14. The CDR3 has 15 residues. Per germline, CDR1 LGHDT and CDR2 YNNKEL (reference sequence). The DNA for the CDR3 is TGTGCCAGCAGCCCACTCGGGACAGGGTCTTTGGGGGCTTTCTTT. Translation gives CASSPLGTGSLGAFF.

This clone showed up just a few times. The chain employs TRBV28 and TRBJ2-7; D remains unclear. The length of the CDR3 is 10 residues. Trimming removed 5 bases from V and 7 bases from J, with 6 bases in between. Germline V gives CDR1 MDHEN, CDR2 SYDVKM. This chain's CDR3 is CASSTREQYF. Here the CDR3 DNA reads TGTGCCAGCAGTACTCGGGAGCAGTACTTC.

The CDR3 DNA follows: TGTGCCAGCAGCTTAACAGGGGTCCCTGAAGCTTTCTTT. This codes for CASSLTGVPEAFF. This sequence joins TRBV11-2 and TRBJ1-1, with 7 nucleotides matching TRBD1. V shed 2 bases and J 6 bases; nucleotides not matched to a gene: 3. This CDR3 spans 13 amino acids. The germline CDR1 and CDR2 sequences are SGHAT and FQNNGV.

The chain uses TRBV28 and TRBJ1-2; 9 bases match TRBD1. Germline-derived CDR1 and CDR2 are MDHEN and SYDVKM. With V trimmed by 4 bases and J by 4 bases, 7 bases remained unmatched. The CDR3 totals 15 residues. Here the CDR3 DNA reads TGTGCCAGCAGTTCCACAGGGGGCAACATCTATGGCTACACCTTC. It is translated as CASSSTGGNIYGYTF.